This entry lists 17 T cell receptor beta chains sequenced from one sample in a study of shared clonotypes between healthy human individuals. Assay used: immunoSEQ multiplex PCR; TCRdb lists only in-frame clones, some missing. The data show around 700,000 clones, with roughly 70% seen just once and 1.8% held by the top ten. The specimen sequenced was memory CD4+ T cells sorted from blood. Documented subset: CD45RA-negative fraction. The receptors stem from a woman younger than 45 in good health.

In the case of this clone: One base away lies a much larger clone, so this may be a sequencing read error. The sample contains more than one DNA sequence encoding this CDR3. The chain employs TRBV7-8 and TRBJ1-1; D call uncertain. From germline, CDR1 is SGHVS and CDR2 FQNEAQ. The CDR3 is made up of 13 amino acids. V lost 4 bases and J lost 3, with 9 bases in between. Here the CDR3 reads CASSSQRDTEAFF. The CDR3 DNA reads TGTGCCAGCAGCTCCCAGCGGGACACTGAAGCTTTCTTT. The complete variable domain, with remaining parts taken from reference TRBV7-8 and TRBJ1-1, reads GAGVSQSPRYKVAKRGQDVALRCDPISGHVSLFWYQQALGQGPEFLTYFQNEAQLDKSGLPSDRFFAERPEGSVSTLKIQRTQQEDSAVYLCASSSQRDTEAFFGQGTRLTVV.

V gene TRBV5-4 combines with J gene TRBJ1-2, with D unresolved. CDR3 length: 13 residues. Germline V gives CDR1 SGHNT, CDR2 YYREEE (reference sequence). The ends were cut back, 4 bases at V and 2 bases at J, with 9 bases in the middle. The CDR3 DNA sequence: TGTGCCAGCAGCCCCGGGATCAACTATGGCTACACCTTC. Its protein is CASSPGINYGYTF.

There are a few counts of this clone. J is TRBJ1-1 and V is TRBV18, with a possible D match to TRBD1 (5 bases). Germline V gene data show CDR1 as KGHSH and CDR2 as LQKENI. The V gene lost 0 bases and the J gene lost 7 bases, with 15 bases spanning the gap. This CDR3 contains 15 residues. The CDR3 here is CASSPPSVIQGEAFF. The CDR3, as DNA: TGTGCCAGCTCACCACCATCAGTAATTCAGGGTGAAGCTTTCTTT.

The CDR3: CATSRDGRQETQYF. CDR3 nucleotide sequence: TGTGCCACCAGCAGAGATGGCCGGCAAGAGACCCAGTACTTC. The chain links TRBV15 to TRBJ2-5; D unresolved. The CDR3 is 14 residues long. V lost 0 bases and J 2 bases, leaving 7 bases between the germline ends. The germline CDR1 and CDR2 sequences are LNHNV and YYDKDF (reference sequence).

This chain uses TRBV7-6 with TRBJ2-2; a possible D gene is TRBD2 (5 bases). The CDR3 has 13 residues. V lost 8 bases to trimming and J lost 5 bases, with 12 bases between them. Germline CDR1 is SGHVS and CDR2 is FNYEAQ. The DNA for the CDR3 is TGTGCCAGCTTTGGACTGACAACCGGGGAGCTGTTTTTT. The encoded protein is CASFGLTTGELFF.

The V call is TRBV5-1, the J call TRBJ1-1; no clear D. V lost 4 bases and J 4 bases, leaving 20 bases between the germline ends. There are 16 residues in the CDR3. From germline, CDR1 is SGHRS and CDR2 YFSETQ. The CDR3 nucleotides read TGCGCCAGCAGCCTAGAGCATTCGGGTTCCGGCACTGAAGCTTTCTTT. Protein: CASSLEHSGSGTEAFF.

The V gene is TRBV6-1, the J gene TRBJ2-1; 8 bases fit TRBD2. The V gene's germline CDR1 is MNHNS and CDR2 SASEGT. Losses at the gene ends were 1 base for V and 4 bases for J; bases not matched to a gene: 6. This CDR3 contains 16 residues. CDR3 DNA: TGTGCCAGCAGTGAAGTCTCGGGAGGGCCTTACAATGAGCAGTTCTTC. Translated, it gives CASSEVSGGPYNEQFF.

This clone has a single count. This chain links TRBV28 with TRBJ2-3; no reliable D call. There are 14 residues in the CDR3. CDR1 and CDR2 (germline): MDHEN, SYDVKM. Trimming took 6 bases from V and 4 from J, leaving 14 bases between them. CDR3 nucleotide sequence: TGTGCCAGCAGCCGTGCGACTCAGGCAGATACGCAGTATTTT. It is translated as CASSRATQADTQYF.

The chain has TRBV7-6 and TRBJ2-1; TRBD2 matches at 14 bases. After removal of 5 bases from V and 8 bases from J, the junction contained 5 bases not matched to a gene. CDR1 SGHVS and CDR2 FNYEAQ come from the germline V gene. The CDR3 totals 15 residues. The DNA of the CDR3 is TGTGCCAGCAGCGGGACTAGCGGGAGAGGGGATGAGCAGTTCTTC. Translating gives CASSGTSGRGDEQFF. Drawing the rest from reference TRBV7-6 and TRBJ2-1, the complete variable domain is GAGVSQSPRYKVTKRGQDVALRCDPISGHVSLYWYRQALGQGPEFLTYFNYEAQQDKSGLPNDRFSAERPEGSISTLTIQRTEQRDSAMYRCASSGTSGRGDEQFFGPGTRLTVL.

The chain links TRBV6-5 to TRBJ1-1; TRBD1 aligns across 9 bases. Germline V lookup: CDR1 MNHEY, CDR2 SVGAGI. The ends lost 7 bases at V and 8 bases at J; junction bases unmatched: 8. The CDR3 runs to 13 residues. CDR3 sequence (DNA): TGTGCCAGCACTAAAACAGGGGGCAAAGAAGCTTTCTTT. This encodes CASTKTGGKEAFF.

The chain employs TRBV5-4 and TRBJ2-3; no definite D call. The CDR3 loop spans 15 amino acids. Germline CDR1 and CDR2: SGHNT and YYREEE (reference sequence). Trimming took off 0 bases at V and 3 bases at J, with 11 bases between the two ends. DNA for the CDR3: TGTGCCAGCAGCTTGGGGGTTGCGGCGACAGATACGCAGTATTTT. This codes for CASSLGVAATDTQYF.

This clone was detected only once. The chain is built from TRBV29-1 and TRBJ2-5; D is ambiguous. The germline V gene has CDR1 SQVTM and CDR2 ANQGSEA. V was trimmed by 4 bases and J by 4 bases, leaving 13 bases between them. CDR3 length: 13 amino acids. CDR3 in amino acids: CSVGHIPGETQYF. CDR3 nucleotides: TGCAGCGTTGGTCACATTCCCGGAGAGACCCAGTACTTC. The full variable domain, rest sourced from reference TRBV29-1 and TRBJ2-5, is SAVISQKPSRDICQRGTSLTIQCQVDSQVTMMFWYRQQPGQSLTLIATANQGSEATYESGFVIDKFPISRPNLTFSTLTVSNMSPEDSSIYLCSVGHIPGETQYFGPGTRLLVL.

V and J are TRBV28 and TRBJ2-2; TRBD2 matches at 7 bases. Germline V gene lookup returns CDR1 MDHEN and CDR2 SYDVKM. V dropped 10 bases and J dropped 4; count of bases not matched to a gene: 12. The CDR3 covers 15 residues. In nucleotides, the CDR3 is TGTGCCACCCGTACTGGCGGGAGCGCCACCGGGGAGCTGTTTTTT. Encoded protein: CATRTGGSATGELFF.

The chain employs TRBV18 and TRBJ1-5; the match to TRBD1 covers 8 bases. This CDR3 has 16 residues. The junction had 6 bases not matched to a gene; V was cut back by 1 base and J by 4 bases. From germline, CDR1 is KGHSH and CDR2 LQKENI. The CDR3 region is CASSPLWDRTNQPQHF. The DNA of the CDR3 is TGTGCCAGCTCACCACTCTGGGACAGGACAAATCAGCCCCAGCATTTT.

The chain employs TRBV6-1 and TRBJ1-4; no reliable D call. The V and J ends lost 5 bases and 8 bases respectively, with 18 bases between them. CDR1 MNHNS and CDR2 SASEGT come from the germline V gene. The CDR3 covers 15 residues. CDR3 bases: TGTGCCAGCAGTAGCCTTCAAGGACTCTTAGAAAAACTGTTTTTT. Protein sequence: CASSSLQGLLEKLFF.

This clone was observed once. The V and J genes are TRBV5-1 and TRBJ2-7; the D gene could be TRBD1 or TRBD2 (6 bases each). Per germline, CDR1 SGHRS and CDR2 YFSETQ. The V and J ends lost 2 bases and 6 bases respectively, with 12 bases between them. The CDR3 has 13 residues. The CDR3 protein is CASSFNREVEQYF. Here the CDR3 DNA reads TGCGCCAGCAGCTTCAACAGGGAGGTCGAGCAGTACTTC.

The chain links TRBV7-7 to TRBJ2-1; 15 bases are a match to TRBD2. Germline values: CDR1 SSHAT, CDR2 FNYEAQ (reference sequence). V trimming: 5 bases; J trimming: 8 bases; junction bases outside the gene matches: 4. The CDR3 totals 15 residues. CDR3 in amino acids: CASSQGLAGGYEQFF. Here the CDR3 DNA reads TGTGCCAGCAGCCAGGGACTAGCGGGAGGATATGAGCAGTTCTTC.